This T cell receptor beta chain was found in a study of blood T cell repertoires in COVID-19. At the level of the study: Collection of acute and convalescent COVID-19 samples took place in the United States, Italy and Spain. T cells, B-cell-depleted T cells, or PBMCs supplied cDNA or gDNA.

Authors' data handling: Researchers report that nucleated cell counts were estimated from reference gene primer amplification. Generated by immunoSEQ multiplex PCR, the TCRdb table keeps only in-frame clones and is missing some. The D gene and trimming were derived from the DNA, and the V and J assignments and clone size from that table. The table lists more than 85,000 clones, about 80% of them singletons. The V gene's germline CDR1 is MNHEY and CDR2 SVGAGI. V was trimmed by 6 bases and J by 1 base, leaving 8 bases between them. CDR3 length: 13 amino acids. Sequencing was done on a sample of peripheral blood. The receptor was isolated from a woman in her 70s with acute or convalescent COVID-19. The chain joins TRBV6-5 to TRBJ2-3, with D perhaps matching TRBD1 (6 bases). CDR3 residues: CASRRQGTDTQYF. CDR3 coding DNA: TGTGCCAGCAGGCGACAGGGCACAGATACGCAGTATTTT.